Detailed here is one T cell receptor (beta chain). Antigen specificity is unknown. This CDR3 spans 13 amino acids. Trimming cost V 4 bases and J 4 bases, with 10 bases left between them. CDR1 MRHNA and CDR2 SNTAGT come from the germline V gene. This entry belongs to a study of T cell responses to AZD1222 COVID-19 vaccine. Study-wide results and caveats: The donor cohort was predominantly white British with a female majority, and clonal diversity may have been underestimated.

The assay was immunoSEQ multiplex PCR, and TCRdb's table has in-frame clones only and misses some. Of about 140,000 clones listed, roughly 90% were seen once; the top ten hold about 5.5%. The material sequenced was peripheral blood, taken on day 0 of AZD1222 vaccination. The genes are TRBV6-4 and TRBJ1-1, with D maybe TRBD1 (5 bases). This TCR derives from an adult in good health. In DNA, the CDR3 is TGTGCCAGCAGTGTCGACACAGGCACTGAAGCTTTCTTT. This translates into CASSVDTGTEAFF.